This T cell receptor (beta chain) was documented in a study of blood T cells in healthy people across ages. Study-wide findings and caveats: Observed TCR beta diversity showed a strong correlation with the percentage of naive T cells as measured by flow cytometry.

The CDR3 sequence is 12 residues long. V was pared by 7 bases and J by 4 bases, with 13 bases between. Germline V CDR1 and CDR2: SQVTM, ANQGSEA. A second PCR, run for roughly 7 to 12 cycles, used a sample-barcoded 5' primer plus a J-beta primer mix. A single record per CDR3 protein comes from TCRdb applying MiXCR to the 5' RACE reads. The sample holds 600,000 to 800,000 distinct CDR3 sequences; roughly 21% are singletons and the top ten take roughly 3.9%. This clonotype has more than one count but fewer than ten. The antigen remains unidentified. Peripheral blood samples of 9 to 10 milliliters were drawn from each donor. Samples each had at least 6 micrograms of total RNA extracted.

The clonotype was recovered from a man between 65 and 85 years old in good health. The chain couples TRBV29-1 to TRBJ1-2; perhaps TRBD1 as D (6 bases). The sample taken for sequencing was blood. CDR3 region: CSAGDGRYGYTF. The CDR3 region has the DNA TGCAGCGCAGGGGACGGACGCTATGGCTACACCTTC.